The rows below give T cell receptor beta chains drawn from one sample of a study of blood T cell repertoires in COVID-19. Profiled with immunoSEQ multiplex PCR; TCRdb holds only in-frame clones, not every one. Among fewer than 55,000 clones listed, roughly 86% were seen once. Source material: peripheral blood. The receptors here all came from a man older than 75 with active or convalescent COVID-19. CDR3s include the opening cysteine and the closing phenylalanine or tryptophan. D genes are given only for firm matches. Rows give clone size only sometimes, using once, few, many, or a class for an expanded clone.

NA	TRBJ2-5	14	TRBV7-2	NA	CASSLSGSQETQYF	TGTGCCAGCAGCTTGTCGGGGTCCCAAGAGACCCAGTACTTC
NA	TRBJ2-3	14	TRBV5-1	NA	CASSSVPGSDTQYF	TGCGCCAGCAGCTCAGTGCCAGGGTCAGATACGCAGTATTTT
TRBD1	TRBJ1-2	13	TRBV12-3/TRBV12-4	NA	CASSPPGTGSYTF	TGTGCCAGCAGTCCCCCTGGGACAGGGAGCTACACCTTC
NA	TRBJ2-6	14	TRBV5-6	NA	CASSRGSGANVLTF	TGTGCCAGCAGTAGGGGATCTGGGGCCAACGTCCTGACTTTC
NA	TRBJ2-5	13	TRBV2	NA	CASRREPNGAQYF	TGTGCCAGCAGGCGGGAACCCAATGGGGCCCAGTACTTC
NA	TRBJ1-6	15	TRBV3-1/TRBV3-2	NA	CASSQGGRPASPLHF	TGTGCCAGCAGCCAAGGGGGCAGGCCGGCGAGCCCCCTCCACTTT
NA	TRBJ1-5	13	TRBV6-2/TRBV6-3	NA	CASSQVGAQPQHF	TGTGCCAGCAGCCAAGTGGGAGCCCAGCCCCAGCATTTT
NA	TRBJ2-3	13	TRBV6-2/TRBV6-3	NA	CASSSGIPDTQYF	TGTGCCAGCAGCTCCGGGATCCCAGATACGCAGTATTTT
TRBD1	TRBJ1-1	19	TRBV7-9	few	CASSLGRVWGQGVVNEAFF	TGTGCCAGCAGCTTAGGTCGTGTGTGGGGACAGGGTGTTGTGAATGAAGCTTTCTTT
NA	TRBJ2-5	14	TRBV30	NA	CAWEPYGGPGTQYF	TGTGCCTGGGAACCCTACGGAGGACCGGGGACCCAGTACTTC
NA	TRBJ1-1	12	TRBV29-1	NA	CSVQSGGTEAFF	TGCAGCGTCCAAAGCGGGGGCACTGAAGCTTTCTTT
NA	TRBJ2-7	12	TRBV30	NA	CAWSSTVREQYF	TGTGCCTGGAGCAGCACCGTGAGGGAGCAGTACTTC
NA	TRBJ2-5	13	TRBV30	NA	CAWSEAGSGTQYF	TGTGCCTGGAGTGAGGCGGGGTCCGGGACCCAGTACTTC
TRBD1	TRBJ1-2	16	TRBV19	NA	CASSRKARGPNYGYTF	TGTGCCAGTAGTCGCAAAGCCAGGGGGCCCAACTATGGCTACACCTTC
NA	TRBJ2-1	16	TRBV7-2	NA	CASSLMADTSYNEQFF	TGTGCCAGCAGCTTAATGGCGGACACCTCCTACAATGAGCAGTTCTTC
TRBD1	TRBJ2-7	13	TRBV29-1	NA	CSVRQGNAYEQYF	TGCAGCGTAAGACAGGGTAACGCCTACGAGCAGTACTTC
TRBD2	TRBJ2-1	15	TRBV19	NA	CASSIGLAGGEEQFF	TGTGCCAGTAGTATCGGACTAGCGGGAGGAGAAGAGCAGTTCTTC
TRBD1	TRBJ2-7	13	TRBV5-1	NA	CASSSTGAREQYF	TGCGCCAGCAGCTCCACAGGGGCGAGGGAGCAGTACTTC
NA	TRBJ1-5	15	TRBV28	NA	CASTTEGEGVQPQHF	TGTGCCAGCACCACCGAGGGGGAGGGGGTCCAGCCCCAGCATTTT
TRBD2	TRBJ2-2	16	TRBV11-3	NA	CASSLGLARNTGELFF	TGTGCCAGCAGCTTAGGACTAGCTCGGAACACCGGGGAGCTGTTTTTT